These 32 T cell receptor beta chains share one sample of origin, sequenced in a study of T cell repertoires in cytomegalovirus infection. From the reads, TCRdb called clonotypes with MiXCR, one entry per CDR3 protein. This sample has some 220,000 distinct CDR3 sequences, with roughly 12% found just once. Material for sequencing was PBMCs. These receptors all stem from a human donor in good health (CMV status not recorded). Some clones in this sample may be carry-over from other donors' samples.

Note on this clonotype: One end of the junction fails to match germline, which may point to a read error. The rearrangement uses TRBV7-9 and TRBJ1-3, with D unclear. Germline CDR1 and CDR2: SEHNR and FQNEAQ (reference sequence). The CDR3 is 15 amino acids. The DNA of the CDR3 is TGTGCCAGCAGCTTAGACAGCAACTCTGGAAACACCTTATATTTT. Translated: CASSLDSNSGNTLYF.

This clonotype has a single count. The chain joins TRBV20-1 to TRBJ2-7, with TRBD1 as a possible D gene (5 bases). Between the trimmed V and J ends, which lost 1 base and 6 bases, there was a span of 7 bases. The CDR3 spans 11 residues. Germline-derived CDR1 and CDR2 are DFQATT and SNEGSKA (reference sequence). CDR3 in DNA: TGCAGTGCTAGAGTAGGGGCCGAGCAGTACTTC. Protein product: CSARVGAEQYF.

A few counts support this clonotype. V usage is TRBV14 and J usage is TRBJ2-4; TRBD2 matches at 7 bases. Germline CDR1 and CDR2: SGHDN and FVKESK. V gave up 0 bases and J gave up 9 bases; unmatched junction bases: 5. The CDR3 is 14 residues long. As DNA, the CDR3 is TGTGCCAGCAGCCAAGATGTGGGGGAGGGCATTCAGTACTTC. Amino acid sequence: CASSQDVGEGIQYF.

The genes are TRBV5-6 and TRBJ2-1; D possibly matches TRBD1 or TRBD2 (5 bases each). The V gene lost 4 bases and the J gene lost 0 bases, with 11 bases spanning the gap. The CDR3 spans 15 residues. Germline V CDR1 and CDR2: SGHDT, YYEEEE. CDR3 in amino acids: CASSAGTSSYNEQFF. The DNA for the CDR3 is TGTGCCAGCAGCGCCGGGACGAGCTCCTACAATGAGCAGTTCTTC.

This clonotype appeared a few times. The chain has TRBV27 and TRBJ1-1, with unresolved D. The CDR3 consists of 13 residues. V shed 7 bases and J shed 0 bases, with 9 bases lying between them. CDR1 and CDR2 (germline): MNHEY, SMNVEV (reference sequence). As DNA, the CDR3 is TGTGCCAGCAAGGGAATTATGAACACTGAAGCTTTCTTT. It translates to CASKGIMNTEAFF.

The chain carries TRBV6-5 and TRBJ2-7, with 8 positions matching TRBD1. With V trimmed by 2 bases and J by 3 bases, 9 bases remained unmatched. Per the germline V gene, CDR1 is MNHEY and CDR2 is SVGAGI. The CDR3 consists of 16 residues. This CDR3 reads CASSYGDRGAGYEQYF. In nucleotides, the CDR3 is TGTGCCAGCAGTTACGGAGACAGGGGCGCCGGCTACGAGCAGTACTTC.

V is TRBV7-3 and J is TRBJ2-7; 7 nucleotides agree with TRBD1. Per the germline V gene, CDR1 is SGHTA and CDR2 is FQGTGA. The ends lost 5 bases at V and 3 bases at J; junction bases unmatched: 4. This CDR3 contains 13 residues. The CDR3 DNA follows: TGTGCCAGCAGCAATGGGACAGTCTACGAGCAGTACTTC. It encodes CASSNGTVYEQYF.

This clonotype was observed at least ten times. V is TRBV6-1 and J is TRBJ2-7; perhaps TRBD1 as D (6 bases). Trimming removed 3 bases at V and 2 bases at J, with 11 bases between. Germline V gene data show CDR1 as MNHNS and CDR2 as SASEGT. This CDR3 comprises 14 residues. In DNA form, the CDR3 reads TGTGCCAGCAGTGACAGGGGCTCAACCTACGAGCAGTACTTC. Its translation is CASSDRGSTYEQYF.

This clonotype was counted only a few times. The chain couples TRBV14 to TRBJ2-3; 11 bases line up with TRBD2. V shed 3 bases, J shed 7 bases, and the junction held 6 bases outside the gene matches. Germline lookup yields CDR1 SGHDN and CDR2 FVKESK. This CDR3 has 15 amino acids. CDR3 sequence: CASSQHGTSGHTQYF. The DNA of the CDR3 is TGTGCCAGCAGCCAGCACGGGACTAGCGGTCATACGCAGTATTTT.

Many counts were recorded for this clonotype. The chain recombines TRBV7-2 with TRBJ1-5; perhaps TRBD1 as D (6 bases). There are 15 residues in the CDR3. In germline, CDR1 is SGHTA, CDR2 FQGNSA. V lost 4 bases and J lost 2, with 12 bases in between. CDR3 bases: TGTGCCAGCAGCTCAAACGCAGGGGGCAATCAGCCCCAGCATTTT. Residues: CASSSNAGGNQPQHF.

In DNA form, the CDR3 reads TGTGCCAGCGTCTCCGGACAGGGGGCTTGGACTGAAGCTTTCTTT. This sequence encodes CASVSGQGAWTEAFF. The rearrangement uses TRBV7-2 and TRBJ1-1; 11 bases align to TRBD1. The CDR3 runs 15 residues. After removal of 8 bases from V and 5 bases from J, the junction contained 10 bases not matched to a gene. CDR1 and CDR2 from the germline V gene are SGHTA and FQGNSA.

The table lists this clonotype with many counts. This rearrangement joins TRBV5-1 to TRBJ2-5; the D call may be TRBD1 or TRBD2 (5 bases each). This CDR3 is built from 18 residues. Trimming took 4 bases from V and 7 from J, leaving 29 bases between them. Germline V gene sequence: CDR1 SGHRS, CDR2 YFSETQ. The CDR3 DNA is TGCGCCAGCAGCACACCTTCGGGGTCCCCGGACCTTGGGGGGACCCAGTACTTC. Its protein product is CASSTPSGSPDLGGTQYF. The complete variable domain, with remaining parts taken from reference TRBV5-1 and TRBJ2-5, reads KAGVTQTPRYLIKTRGQQVTLSCSPISGHRSVSWYQQTPGQGLQFLFEYFSETQRNKGNFPGRFSGRQFSNSRSEMNVSTLELGDSALYLCASSTPSGSPDLGGTQYFGPGTRLLVL.

The chain couples TRBV28 to TRBJ2-3; the match to TRBD2 covers 7 bases. The germline V gene has CDR1 MDHEN and CDR2 SYDVKM. V lost 3 bases and J lost 0; bases outside the gene matches: 6. The CDR3 runs 16 residues. The CDR3 spells CASSFPSGISTDTQYF. In nucleotides, the CDR3 is TGTGCCAGCAGTTTCCCCAGCGGGATAAGCACAGATACGCAGTATTTT.

The rearrangement links TRBV28 to TRBJ2-5, with 11 bases matching TRBD2. Germline CDR1 is MDHEN and CDR2 is SYDVKM. V was clipped by 4 bases and J by 3 bases; unmatched bases: 4. This CDR3 is built from 15 residues. The CDR3 protein is CASSSQTSGKETQYF. The CDR3 DNA reads TGTGCCAGCAGTTCTCAGACTAGCGGGAAAGAGACCCAGTACTTC.

This clonotype was seen a handful of times. The chain carries TRBV29-1 and TRBJ2-1, with a weak D call TRBD1 (6 bases). This CDR3 contains 14 residues. The germline CDR1 and CDR2 sequences are SQVTM and ANQGSEA. Between the trimmed V and J ends, which lost 5 bases and 2 bases, there was a span of 13 bases. This CDR3 is CSVSGRGTYNEQFF. CDR3 DNA sequence: TGCAGCGTTAGCGGCAGGGGAACCTACAATGAGCAGTTCTTC.

The sample holds many counts of this clonotype. The chain uses TRBV7-8 and TRBJ2-7; D unresolved. Germline V CDR1 and CDR2: SGHVS, FQNEAQ. With 5 bases removed from V and 6 bases from J, the gap between germline ends came to 14 bases. This CDR3 spans 13 amino acids. CDR3: CASSASTPSEQYF. The CDR3 DNA is TGTGCCAGCAGCGCCAGTACCCCCAGCGAGCAGTACTTC.

This clonotype was seen a few times. The rearrangement links TRBV27 to TRBJ1-4, with TRBD1 matching 7 bases. There are 20 residues in the CDR3. J was trimmed by 0 bases and V by 5 bases; bases with no gene match: 18. Germline V CDR1 and CDR2: MNHEY, SMNVEV (reference sequence). CDR3 residues: CASSPWTGRGTATTNEKLFF. CDR3 sequence (DNA): TGTGCCAGCAGTCCGTGGACGGGGAGGGGGACAGCCACAACTAATGAAAAACTGTTTTTT. The full variable domain, its missing parts supplied by reference TRBV27 and TRBJ1-4, is EAQVTQNPRYLITVTGKKLTVTCSQNMNHEYMSWYRQDPGLGLRQIYYSMNVEVTDKGDVPEGYKVSRKEKRNFPLILESPSPNQTSLYFCASSPWTGRGTATTNEKLFFGSGTQLSVL.

This clonotype was seen many times. Germline is not matched at one junction end, which may reflect a read error. The rearrangement links TRBV7-9 to TRBJ2-1; 9 bases match TRBD1. The germline gives CDR1 SEHNR, CDR2 FQNEAQ (reference sequence). The CDR3 covers 12 residues. This CDR3 is CASSLIGDRVSF. CDR3 DNA sequence: TGTGCCAGCAGCTTAATAGGGGACAGGGTTTCCTTC.

This clonotype was observed many times. The gene calls are TRBV7-4 and TRBJ2-7, with 8 positions matching TRBD2. Looked up from germline, CDR1 is SGHVT and CDR2 is SQSDAQ. There are 13 residues in the CDR3. V trimming: 6 bases; J trimming: 3 bases; junction bases outside the gene matches: 4. CDR3 coding DNA: TGTGCCAGCAGGCCGGGAGGGGACTACGAGCAGTACTTC. Translated, it gives CASRPGGDYEQYF. Supplemented by reference TRBV7-4 and TRBJ2-7, the full variable domain reads GAGVSQSPRYKVAKRGRDVALRCDSISGHVTLYWYRQTLGQGSEVLTYSQSDAQRDKSGRPSGRFSAERPERSVSTLKIQRTEQGDSAVYLCASRPGGDYEQYFGPGTRLTVT.

This clonotype appeared many times. DNA of the CDR3: TGTGCCAGCGCAGAAAGGCAAGAGACCCAGTACTTC. Translation gives CASAERQETQYF. The genes are TRBV6-2 or TRBV6-3 and TRBJ2-5; D call uncertain. From germline, CDR1 is MNHEY and CDR2 SVGEGT. This CDR3 has 12 amino acids. With 8 bases removed from V and 2 bases from J, the gap between germline ends came to 9 bases.

This clonotype was detected many times. The chain uses TRBV7-2 and TRBJ2-5; D may match TRBD1 or TRBD2 (7 bases each). Germline V gives CDR1 SGHTA, CDR2 FQGNSA. The CDR3 sequence is 15 residues long. With 5 bases removed from V and 2 bases from J, the gap between germline ends came to 15 bases. CDR3: CASSVSGTAQETQYF. CDR3 nucleotides: TGTGCCAGCAGCGTAAGCGGGACAGCACAAGAGACCCAGTACTTC. The variable domain in full, completed from reference TRBV7-2 and TRBJ2-5, reads GAGVSQSPSNKVTEKGKDVELRCDPISGHTALYWYRQSLGQGLEFLIYFQGNSAPDKSGLPSDRFSAERTGGSVSTLTIQRTQQEDSAVYLCASSVSGTAQETQYFGPGTRLLVL.

This clonotype was seen many times. The chain joins TRBV7-9 to TRBJ1-1, with TRBD1 as a possible D gene (5 bases). Trimming pared 5 bases from V and 5 bases from J, leaving 9 bases between. CDR1 is SEHNR and CDR2 is FQNEAQ in the germline V gene (reference sequence). The length of the CDR3 is 12 residues. The chain's CDR3 is CASSPTVTEAFF. CDR3 DNA sequence: TGTGCCAGCAGCCCGACAGTGACTGAAGCTTTCTTT. The complete variable domain, with remaining parts taken from reference TRBV7-9 and TRBJ1-1, reads DTGVSQNPRHKITKRGQNVTFRCDPISEHNRLYWYRQTLGQGPEFLTYFQNEAQLEKSRLLSDRFSAERPKGSFSTLEIQRTEQGDSAMYLCASSPTVTEAFFGQGTRLTVV.

There are many counts of this clonotype. The chain recombines TRBV28 with TRBJ1-6; 9 nucleotides agree with TRBD1. Germline assignment: CDR1 MDHEN and CDR2 SYDVKM. The J segment lost 10 bases and the V segment lost 7 bases, leaving 5 bases of the junction unmatched. This CDR3 is 13 amino acids long. In nucleotides, the CDR3 is TGTGCCAGCAAGGGACAGGGTACCTCACCCCTCCACTTT. Translation: CASKGQGTSPLHF. The whole variable domain, filled in from reference TRBV28 and TRBJ1-6, reads DVKVTQSSRYLVKRTGEKVFLECVQDMDHENMFWYRQDPGLGLRLIYFSYDVKMKEKGDIPEGYSVSREKKERFSLILESASTNQTSMYLCASKGQGTSPLHFGNGTRLTVT.

This clonotype was found many times. The rearrangement links TRBV7-2 to TRBJ2-7, with D possibly TRBD1 on 7 matching bases. The CDR3 length is 15 residues. Germline V gene data show CDR1 as SGHTA and CDR2 as FQGNSA. The V end was cut by 2 bases, the J end by 2 bases, with 13 bases between. CDR3 sequence reads: CASSLTRGRTYEQYF. DNA for the CDR3: TGTGCCAGCAGCTTAACCAGGGGGAGGACCTACGAGCAGTACTTC.

This clonotype came up many times. This chain uses TRBV7-2 with TRBJ2-5; TRBD2 matches 9 bases. CDR3 length: 17 residues. Unmatched junction bases numbered 12, after V lost 4 bases and J lost 3 bases. Germline assignment: CDR1 SGHTA and CDR2 FQGNSA. DNA for the CDR3: TGTGCCAGCAGCTCCCCGGGCAGCGGGGGGCCGGAAGAGACCCAGTACTTC. This codes for CASSSPGSGGPEETQYF.

This clonotype has more than one count but fewer than ten. The CDR3 reads CSSRLAGAKHEQFF. DNA of the CDR3: TGCAGTTCCCGACTAGCGGGAGCGAAGCATGAGCAGTTCTTC. This sequence joins TRBV20-1 and TRBJ2-1; TRBD2 matches at 12 bases. CDR1 and CDR2 from the germline V gene are DFQATT and SNEGSKA (reference sequence). The trim removed 8 bases at V and 8 bases at J, leaving 10 bases unmatched. This CDR3 spans 14 amino acids.

This clonotype was seen more than once but under ten times. CDR3 in DNA: TGTGCCAGCAGCTTAGGGGTAGGGAGTCAGCCCCAGCATTTT. It codes for CASSLGVGSQPQHF. J is TRBJ1-5 and V is TRBV5-6, with D possibly matching TRBD1 (5 bases). CDR1 is SGHDT, CDR2 YYEEEE, per germline. The CDR3 contains 14 residues. Trimming removed 2 bases from V and 6 bases from J, with 12 bases in between. The whole variable domain, remainder taken from reference TRBV5-6 and TRBJ1-5, is DAGVTQSPTHLIKTRGQQVTLRCSPKSGHDTVSWYQQALGQGPQFIFQYYEEEERQRGNFPDRFSGHQFPNYSSELNVNALLLGDSALYLCASSLGVGSQPQHFGDGTRLSIL.

This clonotype has just a few counts. This rearrangement joins TRBV4-3 to TRBJ2-1; D call uncertain. The CDR3 totals 17 residues. The V gene lost 0 bases and the J gene lost 1 base, with 13 bases spanning the gap. CDR1 is LGHNA and CDR2 is YSLEER in the germline V gene. CDR3 DNA sequence: TGCGCCAGCAGCCAAGACGTTCTCCGTTCGTCCTACAATGAGCAGTTCTTC. Translating gives CASSQDVLRSSYNEQFF.

This clonotype was seen at least ten times. The chain links TRBV7-2 to TRBJ2-5; the D gene is possibly TRBD1 (5 bases). V lost 5 bases to trimming and J lost 5 bases, with 15 bases between them. CDR1 is SGHTA and CDR2 is FQGNSA in the germline V gene. The CDR3 has 14 amino acids. CDR3 nucleotides: TGTGCCAGCAGCCCGGACATCAGCCCGGAGACCCAGTACTTC. Translation gives CASSPDISPETQYF.

This CDR3 reads CASSMEDWQSPLHF. Here the CDR3 DNA reads TGTGCCAGTAGTATGGAGGACTGGCAGTCACCCCTCCACTTT. The chain carries TRBV19 and TRBJ1-6; D is unresolved. V was trimmed by 3 bases and J by 10 bases, leaving 13 bases between them. The CDR3 length is 14 residues. CDR1 is LNHDA and CDR2 is SQIVND in the germline V gene (reference sequence).

This clonotype was seen at least ten times. This chain uses TRBV7-2 with TRBJ1-2; a weak D match, TRBD1 (5 bases). Germline CDR1 reads SGHTA; CDR2 reads FQGNSA. V lost 0 bases, J lost 5 bases, and 13 bases lay in between. This CDR3 spans 15 amino acids. In nucleotides, the CDR3 is TGTGCCAGCAGCTTAGCAGGGACCGAGAGATATGGCTACACCTTC. It encodes CASSLAGTERYGYTF. Drawing the rest from reference TRBV7-2 and TRBJ1-2, the complete variable domain is GAGVSQSPSNKVTEKGKDVELRCDPISGHTALYWYRQSLGQGLEFLIYFQGNSAPDKSGLPSDRFSAERTGGSVSTLTIQRTQQEDSAVYLCASSLAGTERYGYTFGSGTRLTVV.

This clonotype was counted at least ten times. This chain joins TRBV7-3 and TRBJ2-1; 7 bases match TRBD1. There are 12 residues in the CDR3. The J segment lost 11 bases and the V segment lost 2 bases, leaving 3 bases of the junction unmatched. Germline V CDR1 and CDR2: SGHTA, FQGTGA. In nucleotides, the CDR3 is TGTGCCAGCAGCTTAGGGGGACAGAAGCAGTTCTTC. Protein: CASSLGGQKQFF.